This TCR beta chain was captured in a study of blood T cell repertoires in COVID-19. About the study: Donors in the United States, Italy and Spain gave samples during acute or convalescent COVID-19.

Cohort assignment relied on participant-reported clinical history. The protocol was immunoSEQ multiplex PCR, while the TCRdb copy is restricted to in-frame clones and leaves out a portion. Among about 400,000 clones listed, around 87% were seen once. Germline V gene lookup returns CDR1 LGHDT and CDR2 YNNKEL (reference sequence). This CDR3 is 12 amino acids long. V shed 0 bases and J 13 bases; nucleotides not matched to a gene: 1. Sequenced: PBMCs or T cells enriched from blood (not recorded which). V gene TRBV3-1 (or the pseudogene TRBV3-2) combines with J gene TRBJ1-4; 8 nucleotides agree with TRBD1. The TCR was taken from a woman in her 30s with acute COVID-19. CDR3 nucleotide sequence: TGTGCCAGCAGCCAAGAAACAGGGGGACTGTTTTTT. Translating gives CASSQETGGLFF.